The next 13 T cell receptor beta chains were all read from a single sample in a study of blood T cell repertoires in COVID-19. The protocol was immunoSEQ multiplex PCR, while the TCRdb copy is restricted to in-frame clones and leaves out a portion. The data show about 140,000 clones, roughly 80% seen once. Sequenced: peripheral blood. These receptors all come from a woman in her forties or fifties with active or convalescent COVID-19.

In this sample, this clone turned up once. V is TRBV29-1 and J is TRBJ1-1, with D perhaps TRBD1 (6 bases). CDR3 length: 12 residues. V was clipped by 4 bases and J by 11 bases, with 17 bases between them. Germline-derived CDR1 and CDR2 are SQVTM and ANQGSEA. The CDR3 DNA sequence: TGCAGCGTTGCGGCAGGGGACCCGGTGGCTTTCTTT. Amino acids: CSVAAGDPVAFF.

The gene calls are TRBV5-1 and TRBJ2-7; 10 bases map to TRBD2. The CDR3 covers 15 residues. The junction had 8 bases not matched to a gene; V was cut back by 4 bases and J by 4 bases. Germline lookup yields CDR1 SGHRS and CDR2 YFSETQ. CDR3 bases: TGCGCCAGCAGCGAAGGGCTAGCGGGAGCGTACGAGCAGTACTTC. This sequence encodes CASSEGLAGAYEQYF.

The chain combines TRBV6-2 or TRBV6-3 with TRBJ1-6; possibly TRBD1 for D (5 bases). Germline values: CDR1 MNHEY, CDR2 SVGEGT. The CDR3 is 15 amino acids. V was pared by 1 base and J by 5 bases, with 9 bases between. CDR3 loop: CASSYWGTDNSPLHF. The CDR3 nucleotides are TGTGCCAGCAGTTACTGGGGCACCGATAATTCACCCCTCCACTTT.

This chain uses TRBV5-5 with TRBJ1-4; D is possibly TRBD1 (5 bases). In germline, CDR1 is SGHKS, CDR2 YYEKEE (reference sequence). Deletions cut 5 bases from V and 8 bases from J, with 19 bases between. The CDR3 sequence is 15 residues long. This chain's CDR3 is CASRPGQGKREKLFF. As DNA, the CDR3 is TGTGCCAGCAGGCCCGGACAAGGGAAGCGAGAAAAACTGTTTTTT. The whole variable domain, filled in from reference TRBV5-5 and TRBJ1-4, reads DAGVTQSPTHLIKTRGQQVTLRCSPISGHKSVSWYQQVLGQGPQFIFQYYEKEERGRGNFPDRFSARQFPNYSSELNVNALLLGDSALYLCASRPGQGKREKLFFGSGTQLSVL.

This clone was picked up a small number of times. The V call is TRBV30, the J call TRBJ2-3, with 9 nucleotides matching TRBD1. In germline, CDR1 is GTSNPN, CDR2 SVGIG (reference sequence). The J segment lost 2 bases and the V segment lost 3 bases, leaving 12 bases of the junction unmatched. The CDR3 sequence is 17 residues long. The CDR3 coding sequence is TGTGCCTGGAGGGTAAGGCAGGACAGGGGCTTCACAGATACGCAGTATTTT. Its protein is CAWRVRQDRGFTDTQYF. The whole variable domain, remainder taken from reference TRBV30 and TRBJ2-3, is SQTIHQWPATLVQPVGSPLSLECTVEGTSNPNLYWYRQAAGRGLQLLFYSVGIGQISSEVPQNLSASRPQDRQFILSSKKLLLSDSGFYLCAWRVRQDRGFTDTQYFGPGTRLTVL.

This sequence joins TRBV5-6 and TRBJ1-2; tentative D call: TRBD1 (5 bases). The CDR3 consists of 14 residues. Between the trimmed V and J ends, which lost 4 bases and 5 bases, there was a span of 15 bases. CDR1 is SGHDT, CDR2 YYEEEE, per germline. CDR3 region: CASSPGRGSYGYTF. In DNA, the CDR3 is TGTGCCAGCAGCCCGGGGCGGGGCTCATATGGCTACACCTTC.

V usage is TRBV27 and J usage is TRBJ1-1, with unresolved D. V lost 6 bases and J 4 bases, leaving 15 bases between the germline ends. From germline, CDR1 is MNHEY and CDR2 SMNVEV (reference sequence). This CDR3 region has 14 residues. The CDR3 DNA reads as TGTGCCAGCAGCCCCAGAGGGCGGGCCACTGAAGCTTTCTTT. Protein sequence: CASSPRGRATEAFF.

The chain is built from TRBV30 and TRBJ1-4; no firm D call. The V end was cut by 3 bases, the J end by 6 bases, with 20 bases between. The CDR3 consists of 16 residues. Per germline, CDR1 GTSNPN and CDR2 SVGIG (reference sequence). Here the CDR3 reads CAWSLLHSPQDEKLFF. For the CDR3, the DNA is TGTGCCTGGAGCCTTTTACACAGTCCCCAGGATGAAAAACTGTTTTTT.

The chain uses TRBV30 and TRBJ1-2, with 12 bases that match TRBD1. The length of the CDR3 is 16 residues. Germline V gives CDR1 GTSNPN, CDR2 SVGIG (reference sequence). V lost 2 bases, J lost 3 bases, and 7 bases stayed unmatched. CDR3 region: CAWSNIRDRGHYGYTF. In DNA, the CDR3 is TGTGCCTGGAGTAATATCCGGGACAGGGGGCACTATGGCTACACCTTC. Complete variable domain (other parts from reference TRBV30 and TRBJ1-2): SQTIHQWPATLVQPVGSPLSLECTVEGTSNPNLYWYRQAAGRGLQLLFYSVGIGQISSEVPQNLSASRPQDRQFILSSKKLLLSDSGFYLCAWSNIRDRGHYGYTFGSGTRLTVV.

The chain couples TRBV11-1 to TRBJ2-5; the match to TRBD2 covers 10 bases. Germline V gene sequence: CDR1 SGHAT, CDR2 FQDESV (reference sequence). The CDR3 consists of 15 residues. V trimming: 6 bases; J trimming: 0 bases; junction bases outside the gene matches: 4. CDR3 bases: TGTGCCAGCAGTACTAGCGGGGAGTACCAAGAGACCCAGTACTTC. It specifies CASSTSGEYQETQYF.

The chain combines TRBV3-1 (or the pseudogene TRBV3-2) with TRBJ2-1; a possible D gene is TRBD2 (5 bases). In germline, CDR1 is LGHDT, CDR2 YNNKEL (reference sequence). This CDR3 has 15 amino acids. V was clipped by 7 bases and J by 2 bases, with 15 bases between them. The CDR3 protein is CASTLRAGTYNEQFF. Written as DNA, the CDR3 is TGTGCCAGCACCCTCCGGGCCGGGACCTACAATGAGCAGTTCTTC.

The chain is built from TRBV19 and TRBJ2-5; D perhaps matches TRBD2 (5 bases). The V end was cut by 5 bases, the J end by 4 bases, with 11 bases between. The CDR3 extends over 13 amino acids. Germline V gene data show CDR1 as LNHDA and CDR2 as SQIVND (reference sequence). CDR3 in DNA: TGTGCCAGTAGTGCCGGACTCCGAGAGACCCAGTACTTC. Translating it yields CASSAGLRETQYF.

The rearrangement uses TRBV9 and TRBJ1-6; 9 positions match TRBD1. Germline loops: CDR1 SGDLS, CDR2 YYNGEE. This CDR3 spans 16 amino acids. V dropped 2 bases and J dropped 4; count of bases not matched to a gene: 4. The CDR3 here is CASSVGQGIYNSPLHF. The CDR3 DNA reads TGTGCCAGCAGCGTCGGACAGGGGATTTATAATTCACCCCTCCACTTT.